This paragraph covers one TCR beta chain sequence. This entry belongs to a study of OX40 agonist ivuxolimab in advanced cancers. Assay used: immunoSEQ multiplex PCR; TCRdb lists only in-frame clones, some missing. Of 81,000 or so clones in the sample, 90% to 95% were seen once. V lost 9 bases to trimming and J lost 5 bases; unmatched junction nucleotides: 8. Germline V gene sequence: CDR1 LNHDA, CDR2 SQIVND (reference sequence). The CDR3 contains 14 residues. The rearrangement joins TRBV19 to TRBJ1-5, with 9 positions matching TRBD1. The TCR comes from an adult with an advanced solid tumor such as melanoma, head and neck, liver or kidney cancer. This specimen consisted of CD4+ or CD8+ T cells sorted from blood, obtained in a trial of the OX40 agonist ivuxolimab. CDR3 DNA sequence: TGTGCCAGCAACCGGGACAGGGTCTATCAGCCCCAGCATTTT. Amino acids: CASNRDRVYQPQHF.